The present T cell receptor (beta chain) was sequenced within a study of Graves' ophthalmopathy and Graves' hyperthyroidism. Overall study results and limits: Blood was where most expanded thyroid clonotypes above 0.001 frequency also turned up. Ophthalmopathy progression was predicted with roughly 68% sensitivity and about 72% specificity.

The authors enrolled newly diagnosed hyperthyroidism patients aged 18 to 65 with under 2 months' duration. This clonotype was seen at least ten times. Its target is not known. Amplified TCR beta CDR3 regions were obtained using RNA transcripts as template. HTBI primers served in a first-round RT-PCR, which a second-round multiplex PCR followed. TCRdb recomputed calls from the multiplex PCR reads with MiXCR, one row per CDR3 protein. The sample comprises around 1,000,000 distinct CDR3 sequences, 36% of which are singletons, and over 8.5% rests with the top ten. The V end was cut by 2 bases, the J end by 10 bases, with 10 bases between. CDR1 is SGHKS and CDR2 is YYEKEE in the germline V gene (reference sequence). There are 13 residues in the CDR3.

Sample: peripheral blood or thyroid tissue (not recorded which). V usage is TRBV5-5 and J usage is TRBJ1-6; possible D gene TRBD1, 6 bases. This sequence was found in an adult man with Graves' hyperthyroidism. The CDR3 is CASSLTGISPLHF. For the CDR3, the DNA is TGTGCCAGCAGCTTAACAGGGATCTCACCCCTCCACTTT.